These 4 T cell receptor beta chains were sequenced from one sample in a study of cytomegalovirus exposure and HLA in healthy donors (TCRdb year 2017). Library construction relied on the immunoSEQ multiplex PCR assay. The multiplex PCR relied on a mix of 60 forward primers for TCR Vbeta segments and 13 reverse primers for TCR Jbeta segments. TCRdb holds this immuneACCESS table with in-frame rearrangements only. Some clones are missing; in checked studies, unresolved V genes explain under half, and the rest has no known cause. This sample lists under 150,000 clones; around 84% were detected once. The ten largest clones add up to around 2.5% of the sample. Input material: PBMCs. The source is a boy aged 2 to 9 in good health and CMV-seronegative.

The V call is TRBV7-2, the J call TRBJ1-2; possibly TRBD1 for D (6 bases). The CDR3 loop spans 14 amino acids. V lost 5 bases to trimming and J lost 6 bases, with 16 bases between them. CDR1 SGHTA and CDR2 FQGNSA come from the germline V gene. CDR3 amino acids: CASSLRGGGHGYTF. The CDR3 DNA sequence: TGTGCCAGCAGCCTCAGGGGCGGGGGCCATGGCTACACCTTC.

CDR3 DNA sequence: TGCAGCGTTGAAGAACCCCGGGGGACAGATACGCAGTATTTT. Translation gives CSVEEPRGTDTQYF. The gene calls are TRBV29-1 and TRBJ2-3; weak D call: TRBD2 (6 bases). CDR1 is SQVTM and CDR2 is ANQGSEA in the germline V gene. V was shortened by 0 bases and J by 3 bases, with 10 bases between the two germline ends. There are 14 residues in the CDR3.

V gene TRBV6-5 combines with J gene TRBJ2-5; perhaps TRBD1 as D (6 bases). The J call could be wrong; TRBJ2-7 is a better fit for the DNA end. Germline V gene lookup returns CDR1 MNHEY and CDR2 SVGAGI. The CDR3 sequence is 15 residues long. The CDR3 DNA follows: TGTGCCAGCAGTTACGCCACAGGGTCCTCCTACGAGCAGTACTTC. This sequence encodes CASSYATGSSYEQYF.

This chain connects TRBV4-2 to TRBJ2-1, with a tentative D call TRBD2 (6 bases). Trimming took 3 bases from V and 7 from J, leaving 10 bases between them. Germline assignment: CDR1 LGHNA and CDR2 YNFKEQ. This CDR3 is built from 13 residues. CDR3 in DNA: TGTGCCAGCAGCCAGGAGGGTGGGAATGAGCAGTTCTTC. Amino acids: CASSQEGGNEQFF.